These T cell receptor beta chains were read from a single sample in a study. TCRdb processed the 5' RACE reads anew with MiXCR; each CDR3 protein has one entry. The sample carries around 34,000 distinct CDR3 sequences, 20% to 30% recorded once. Sequenced sample: tumor-infiltrating Tregs sorted from the breast tumor. The receptors shown here come from a female donor with breast cancer. CDR3s include the opening cysteine and the closing phenylalanine or tryptophan. A D gene is named only where the DNA matches it firmly. Some rows mark clone size as missing; the rest say once, few, many or name a class of expanded clone.

J,size,D,V,DNA,CDR3
TRBJ1-1,many,.,TRBV4-1,TGCGCCAGCAGCCAAGGTCTTAGACAGCTGAACACTGAAGCTTTCTTT,CASSQGLRQLNTEAFF
TRBJ2-2,.,.,TRBV6-5,TGTGCCAGCTGCCCTACTCTAAGGGCCGGGGAGCTGTTTTTT,CASCPTLRAGELFF
TRBJ2-5,.,TRBD2,TRBV7-9,TGTGCCAGCAGCTTAGGGCCACGGTCGGGGGGAAAAGAGACCCAGTACTTC,CASSLGPRSGGKETQYF
TRBJ2-1,many,.,TRBV3-1,TGTGCCAGCAGCCAAGACAGGGGACTGTACAATGAGCAGTTCTTC,CASSQDRGLYNEQFF
TRBJ2-7,many,TRBD2,TRBV20-1,TGCAGTGCTAGTGGTCGGCCCGGGACTAGCGTTTCCGGACTGTACGAGCAGTACTTC,CSASGRPGTSVSGLYEQYF
TRBJ2-7,medium-sized,.,TRBV4-1,TGCGCCAGCAGCCACGCCCCTGCCTACGAGCAGTACTTC,CASSHAPAYEQYF
TRBJ2-7,medium-sized,TRBD1,TRBV9,TGTGCCAGCAGCGTAGGCGGGACAGGGGACTACGAGCAGTACTTC,CASSVGGTGDYEQYF
TRBJ2-7,many,.,TRBV7-2,TGTGCCAGCAGCTTTATGGGTTACGAGCAGTACTTC,CASSFMGYEQYF
TRBJ1-1,many,.,TRBV20-1,TGCAGTGCTAGGCGGGACACAGGGCATACTGAAGCTTTCTTT,CSARRDTGHTEAFF
TRBJ2-7,many,.,TRBV5-1,TGCGCCAGCAGCTTGGCCCTAGGGACTTCTACAGAGGAGCAGTACTTC,CASSLALGTSTEEQYF
TRBJ1-5,many,.,TRBV15,TGTGCCACCAGCTTAAGACTTGGGCCCCAGCATTTT,CATSLRLGPQHF
TRBJ2-5,.,.,TRBV27,TGTGCCAGCAAAACAGTGTGGGCCCAGCACTTC,CASKTVWAQHF
TRBJ2-1,many,TRBD2,TRBV6-5,TGTGCCAGCAGTTACTCGACAGCGGGGGTCTACAATGAGCAGTTCTTC,CASSYSTAGVYNEQFF
TRBJ2-1,.,.,TRBV6-1,TGTGCCAGCACCGGACATTACAATGAGCAGCTCTTC,CASTGHYNEQLF
TRBJ2-1,.,.,TRBV30,TGTGCCTGGAGTGAAGGGGTTGGGTACAATGAGCAGTTCTTC,CAWSEGVGYNEQFF
TRBJ1-1,many,.,TRBV6-1,TGTGCCAGCAGTGTTAAGGGCAACACTGAAGCTTTCTTT,CASSVKGNTEAFF
TRBJ2-5,.,.,TRBV12-3/TRBV12-4,TGTGCCAGCAGAGAAACCGGGACTCGGGTTGGGAAGACCCAGTACTTC,CASRETGTRVGKTQYF
TRBJ2-1,few,.,TRBV19,TGTGCCAGTAGTCCCCGACTTGGGCGGTCCTACAATGAGCAGTTCTTC,CASSPRLGRSYNEQFF
TRBJ1-1,many,TRBD1,TRBV20-1,TGCAGTGCCAACCCTATTGACAGGGAGGCCACTGAAGCTTTCTTT,CSANPIDREATEAFF
TRBJ2-3,many,TRBD2,TRBV20-1,TGCAGTGCTAAAGGGACTAGCGGGTTTAGCACAGATACGCAGTATTTT,CSAKGTSGFSTDTQYF
TRBJ1-5,.,.,TRBV20-1,TGCAGTGCTAGCCCAAGACAGGGCAATCAGCCCCAGCATTTT,CSASPRQGNQPQHF
TRBJ2-7,large,TRBD2,TRBV20-1,TGCAGTGCTAGAACGGGAGGGCGCGAGCAGTACTTC,CSARTGGREQYF
TRBJ1-5,many,.,TRBV7-9,TGTGCCAGCAGCTTAGAAGGGGATCAGCCCCAGCATTTT,CASSLEGDQPQHF
TRBJ2-1,many,.,TRBV2,TGTGCCAGCAGTGGTCGGCAGGGAAGCAGCCATGAGCAGTTCTTC,CASSGRQGSSHEQFF
TRBJ2-3,many,TRBD2,TRBV20-1,TGCAGTGCTACCCGGACTAGCGGGAACACAGATACGCAGTATTTT,CSATRTSGNTDTQYF
TRBJ2-1,.,TRBD1,TRBV7-6,TGTGCCAGCAGCACTTTCCCATCTTCGACAGGGGCATACAATGAGCAGTTCTTC,CASSTFPSSTGAYNEQFF
TRBJ2-1,.,.,TRBV7-9,TGTGCCAGCAGCTTAGCGTCGGGTGCTGAGCAGTTCTTC,CASSLASGAEQFF
TRBJ1-1,.,.,TRBV20-1,TGCAGTGCTAGAGGGGCCAGGGATATGGACACTAAAGCTTTCTTT,CSARGARDMDTKAFF
TRBJ2-3,.,.,TRBV5-4,TGTGCCAGCAGCCAGGGGACTCGTGGGGATACGCAGTATTTT,CASSQGTRGDTQYF
TRBJ1-6,many,TRBD1,TRBV4-1,TGCGCCAGCAGCCAGGGGGACAGGCTTTATAATTCACCCCTCCACTTT,CASSQGDRLYNSPLHF
TRBJ2-4,few,.,TRBV27,TGTGCCAGCAGTTTATCGCCCAGGGCGGACATTCAGTACTTC,CASSLSPRADIQYF
TRBJ2-7,many,.,TRBV20-1,TGCAGTGCTAGGTGGGAGAACTCCTACGAGCAGTACTTC,CSARWENSYEQYF
TRBJ2-7,.,.,TRBV12-3/TRBV12-4,TGTGCCAGCAGTTCCATCTCTCGGTCCTACGAGCAGTACTTC,CASSSISRSYEQYF
TRBJ2-3,many,.,TRBV11-3,TGTGCCAGCAGCTTAGATAGAAATACGCAGTATTTT,CASSLDRNTQYF
TRBJ2-7,few,TRBD1,TRBV5-1,TGCGCCAGCAGCTCCCCGGGACAGCGTTCATACGAGCAGTACTTC,CASSSPGQRSYEQYF
TRBJ2-2,few,.,TRBV25-1,TGTGCCAGCAACACCGTTACCGGGGAGCTGTTTTTT,CASNTVTGELFF
TRBJ1-1,.,.,TRBV5-1,TGCGCCAGCAGCCTCCGGGGTACTGAAGCTTTCTTT,CASSLRGTEAFF
TRBJ2-6,.,TRBD1,TRBV5-1,TGCGCCAGCAGCTTGAGTCAGGGGGCGGGCGGGGCCAACGTCCTGACTTTC,CASSLSQGAGGANVLTF
TRBJ2-1,many,TRBD2,TRBV24-1,TGTGCCACCAGTGATTCCCCTTGGACTAGCGGAACCTACAATGAGCAGTTCTTC,CATSDSPWTSGTYNEQFF
TRBJ2-1,many,TRBD2,TRBV12-3/TRBV12-4,TGTGCCAGCAGTTTATCCCGGACTAGCGGTGGTGAGCAGTTCTTC,CASSLSRTSGGEQFF
TRBJ2-7,few,TRBD2,TRBV12-3/TRBV12-4,TGTGCCAGCAGGGGCGGGGGGTACGAGCAGTACTTC,CASRGGGYEQYF
TRBJ2-3,many,TRBD2,TRBV7-3,TGTGCCAGCAGCTCGACTAGCGGGAGGACAGATACGCAGTATTTT,CASSSTSGRTDTQYF
TRBJ1-5,many,TRBD1,TRBV7-9,TGTGCCAGCAGCTTAGCGAGTGGGACAGGGAGTCAGCCCCAGCATTTT,CASSLASGTGSQPQHF
TRBJ2-3,.,TRBD1,TRBV6-5,TGTGCCAGCAAACCGAGGGACAGGGGGTCAGATACGCAGTATTTT,CASKPRDRGSDTQYF
TRBJ1-6,few,.,TRBV29-1,TGCAGCGCTTCGGAGCGGCGGCACTCACCCCTCCACTTT,CSASERRHSPLHF
TRBJ2-1,.,TRBD2,TRBV3-1,TGTGCCAGCAACGGGAGGGTACCCAATGAGCAGTTCTTC,CASNGRVPNEQFF
TRBJ1-1,.,.,TRBV15,TGTGCCAGCAGCAGAGGGGCCAGGGTTAGCGAAGCTTTCTTT,CASSRGARVSEAFF
TRBJ1-4,.,.,TRBV28,TGTGCCAGCGGTACTGAGAGGGCAAGTAATGAAAAACTGTTTTTT,CASGTERASNEKLFF
TRBJ2-7,many,.,TRBV28,TGTGCCAGCAGTTTCCGTGGGGACTCCTACGAGCAGTACTTC,CASSFRGDSYEQYF
TRBJ2-7,many,.,TRBV10-3,TGTGCCATCAGTGAGTCGATCGGGACGGCGCGCTCCTACGAGCAGTACTTC,CAISESIGTARSYEQYF
TRBJ2-7,many,.,TRBV6-5,TGTGCCAGCAACCACGGACAGCAGCAGTACTTC,CASNHGQQQYF
TRBJ1-3,once,.,TRBV5-1,TGCGCCAGCAGCTTGGATGGGGGCGGGAGTTCTGGAGACACCATATATTTT,CASSLDGGGSSGDTIYF